This entry concerns a single T cell receptor beta chain. Germline and junction disagree at one end, which may indicate a read error. Assay: immunoSEQ multiplex PCR; the TCRdb copy retains only in-frame clones and omits some. The data contain 130,000 or so clones, about 86% of them singletons. The sample belongs to a study of blood T cell repertoires in COVID-19. The CDR3 has 12 amino acids. Germline CDR1 reads WSHSY; CDR2 reads SAAADI. The sequence derives from a woman of 80 years or more with acute or convalescent COVID-19. Sequencing used peripheral blood. V usage is TRBV10-2 and J usage is TRBJ1-4; D remains ambiguous. CDR3 loop: CASSLTTEKLFF. The CDR3 DNA sequence: TGCGCCAGCAGCCTTACTACTGAAAAACTGTTTTTT.